The clone carrying this T cell receptor (beta chain) was seen only a few times. Its antigen is still unknown. The data belong to a study of shared clonotypes between healthy human individuals. CD45RO-negative cells were positively selected for CCR7, leaving out terminally differentiated effector memory CD45RA+ cells. Study conclusions and caveats: Among donors, sharing of clonotypes was expected to be affected by sequencing depth. Rarefaction analysis demonstrated incomplete sorted-subset sequencing notwithstanding large depth.

Assay: immunoSEQ multiplex PCR; the TCRdb copy retains only in-frame clones and omits some. Found here are 550,000 to 750,000 clones, around 95% of them singletons; the top ten hold 0.085% to 0.11%. V lost 3 bases and J 6 bases, leaving 12 bases between the germline ends. The CDR3 loop spans 13 amino acids. The germline V gene encodes CDR1 SEHNR and CDR2 FQNEAQ (reference sequence). The chain has TRBV7-9 and TRBJ2-7; a weak D match, TRBD2 (5 bases). The sequence was obtained from a woman in her thirties in good health. Sequencing was performed on naive CD8+ T cells sorted from blood. CDR3 coding DNA: TGTGCCAGCAGCTTTGAGGGAATGGCCGAGCAGTACTTC. Translation: CASSFEGMAEQYF.